This TCR beta chain was identified in a study of shared clonotypes between healthy human individuals. Across the study: Donors, aged 18 to 49, were a couple of women and a few men. CD4 naive cells filled three plates per donor, CD4 memory three, CD8 naive two and CD8 memory one.

V was clipped by 2 bases and J by 2 bases; unmatched bases: 5. This CDR3 contains 16 residues. In germline, CDR1 is MNHEY, CDR2 SVGAGI. Notes on this clone: Its antigen is undetermined.

Study-level points and caveats: Around 5.4% of naive CD4 clonotypes were common to a handful of donors. Clonotype sharing among donors was thought likely to change with sequencing depth.

CD45RO-negative, CCR7-selected cells formed the naive CD8 fraction, which excluded terminally differentiated effector memory CD45RA+ cells. Profiled with immunoSEQ multiplex PCR; TCRdb holds only in-frame clones, not every one. The data contain some 2 million clones, over 85% of them singletons. The material sequenced was naive CD8+ T cells sorted from blood. This chain uses TRBV6-5 with TRBJ2-5; the match to TRBD2 covers 10 bases. The sequence came from a man between 18 and 29 years old in good health. The CDR3 DNA sequence: TGTGCCAGCAGTTACGGGGTAGCGGGGGGTCAAGAGACCCAGTACTTC. Protein: CASSYGVAGGQETQYF.